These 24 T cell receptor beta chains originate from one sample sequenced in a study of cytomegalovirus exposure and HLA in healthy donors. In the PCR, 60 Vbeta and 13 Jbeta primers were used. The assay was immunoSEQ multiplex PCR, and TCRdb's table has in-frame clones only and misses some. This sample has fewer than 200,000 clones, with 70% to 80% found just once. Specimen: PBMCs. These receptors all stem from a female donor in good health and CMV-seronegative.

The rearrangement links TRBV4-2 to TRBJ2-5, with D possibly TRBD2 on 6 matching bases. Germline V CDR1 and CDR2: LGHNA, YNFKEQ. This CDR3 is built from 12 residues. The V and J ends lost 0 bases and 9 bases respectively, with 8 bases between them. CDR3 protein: CASSQDREAQYF. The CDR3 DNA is TGTGCCAGCAGCCAAGACAGGGAGGCCCAGTACTTC.

The CDR3 DNA reads TGTGCCAGCAGCTTAGTGGAGGGGGCAGGAGAAAAACTGTTTTTT. Protein: CASSLVEGAGEKLFF. The chain uses TRBV7-9 and TRBJ1-4; TRBD1 aligns across 7 bases. Germline-derived CDR1 and CDR2 are SEHNR and FQNEAQ (reference sequence). This CDR3 is 15 amino acids long. The V and J ends lost 1 base and 8 bases, in that order; junction bases with no gene match: 7.

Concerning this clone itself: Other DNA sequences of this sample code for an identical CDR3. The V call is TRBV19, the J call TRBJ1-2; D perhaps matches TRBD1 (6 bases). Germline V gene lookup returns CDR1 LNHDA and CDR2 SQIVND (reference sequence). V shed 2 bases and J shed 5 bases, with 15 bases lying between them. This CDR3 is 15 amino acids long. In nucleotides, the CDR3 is TGTGCCAGTAGTATATCAGGGGCGCTTGGATATGGCTACACCTTC. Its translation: CASSISGALGYGYTF.

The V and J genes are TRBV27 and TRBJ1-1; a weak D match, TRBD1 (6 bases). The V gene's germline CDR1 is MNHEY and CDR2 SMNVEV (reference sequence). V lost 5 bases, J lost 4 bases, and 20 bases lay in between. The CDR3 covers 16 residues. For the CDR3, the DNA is TGTGCCAGCAGTCCAGACAAGGGGGTGCCGGGCACTGAAGCTTTCTTT. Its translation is CASSPDKGVPGTEAFF.

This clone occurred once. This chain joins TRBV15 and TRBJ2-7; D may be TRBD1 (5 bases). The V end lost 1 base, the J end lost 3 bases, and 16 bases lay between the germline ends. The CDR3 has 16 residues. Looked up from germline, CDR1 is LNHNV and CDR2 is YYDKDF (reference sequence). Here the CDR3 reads CATSRVGHDLNYEQYF. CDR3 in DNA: TGTGCCACCAGCAGAGTGGGGCACGACCTGAACTACGAGCAGTACTTC. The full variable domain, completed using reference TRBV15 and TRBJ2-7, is DAMVIQNPRYQVTQFGKPVTLSCSQTLNHNVMYWYQQKSSQAPKLLFHYYDKDFNNEADTPDNFQSRRPNTSFCFLDIRSPGLGDTAMYLCATSRVGHDLNYEQYFGPGTRLTVT.

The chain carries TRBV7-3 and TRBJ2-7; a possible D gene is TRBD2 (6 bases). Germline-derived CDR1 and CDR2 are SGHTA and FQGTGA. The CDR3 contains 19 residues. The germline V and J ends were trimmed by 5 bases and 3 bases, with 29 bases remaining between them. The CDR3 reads CASSRPGRRGTANNYEQYF. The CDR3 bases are TGTGCCAGCAGCCGGCCGGGGCGCCGGGGGACTGCTAATAACTACGAGCAGTACTTC.

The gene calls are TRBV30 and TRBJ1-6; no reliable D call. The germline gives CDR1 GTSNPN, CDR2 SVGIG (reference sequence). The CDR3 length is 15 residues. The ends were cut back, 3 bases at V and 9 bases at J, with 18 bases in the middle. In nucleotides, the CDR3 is TGTGCCTGGAGGCTACAGCTGCTGGAAACTTCACCCCTCCACTTT. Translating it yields CAWRLQLLETSPLHF.

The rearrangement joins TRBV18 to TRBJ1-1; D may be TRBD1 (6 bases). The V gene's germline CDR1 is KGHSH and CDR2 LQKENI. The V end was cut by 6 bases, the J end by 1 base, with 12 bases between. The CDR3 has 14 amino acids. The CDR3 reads CASSAGAGNTEAFF. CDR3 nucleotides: TGTGCCAGCTCCGCAGGGGCGGGGAACACTGAAGCTTTCTTT.

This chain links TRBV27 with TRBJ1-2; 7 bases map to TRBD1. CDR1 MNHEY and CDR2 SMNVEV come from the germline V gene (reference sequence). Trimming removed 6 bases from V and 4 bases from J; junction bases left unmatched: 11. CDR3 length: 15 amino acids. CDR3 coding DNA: TGTGCCAGCAGCTATAAACCGGGACAGCTCTATGGCTACACCTTC. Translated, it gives CASSYKPGQLYGYTF.

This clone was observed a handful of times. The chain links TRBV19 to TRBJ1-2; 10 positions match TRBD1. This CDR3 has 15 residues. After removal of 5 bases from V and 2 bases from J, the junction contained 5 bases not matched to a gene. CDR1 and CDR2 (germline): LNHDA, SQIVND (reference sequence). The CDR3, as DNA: TGTGCCAGTAGTCCTTCGGGACAGGGGAACTATGGCTACACCTTC. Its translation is CASSPSGQGNYGYTF. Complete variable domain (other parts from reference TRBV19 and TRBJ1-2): DGGITQSPKYLFRKEGQNVTLSCEQNLNHDAMYWYRQDPGQGLRLIYYSQIVNDFQKGDIAEGYSVSREKKESFPLTVTSAQKNPTAFYLCASSPSGQGNYGYTFGSGTRLTVV.

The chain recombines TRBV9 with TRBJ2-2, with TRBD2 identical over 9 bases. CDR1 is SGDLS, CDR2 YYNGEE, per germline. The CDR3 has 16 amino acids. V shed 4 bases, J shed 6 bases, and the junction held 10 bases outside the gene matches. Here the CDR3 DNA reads TGTGCCAGCAGCCCGCCGGGACTAGCTACCGCCGGGGAGCTGTTTTTT. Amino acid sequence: CASSPPGLATAGELFF.

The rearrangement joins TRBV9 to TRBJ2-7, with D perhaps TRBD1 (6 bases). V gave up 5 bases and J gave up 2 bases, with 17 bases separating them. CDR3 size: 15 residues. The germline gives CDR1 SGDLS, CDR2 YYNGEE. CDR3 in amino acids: CASSHSRDTAYEQYF. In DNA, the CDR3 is TGTGCCAGCAGTCACTCCCGGGACACAGCCTACGAGCAGTACTTC. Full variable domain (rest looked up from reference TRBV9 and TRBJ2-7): DSGVTQTPKHLITATGQRVTLRCSPRSGDLSVYWYQQSLDQGLQFLIQYYNGEERAKGNILERFSAQQFPDLHSELNLSSLELGDSALYFCASSHSRDTAYEQYFGPGTRLTVT.

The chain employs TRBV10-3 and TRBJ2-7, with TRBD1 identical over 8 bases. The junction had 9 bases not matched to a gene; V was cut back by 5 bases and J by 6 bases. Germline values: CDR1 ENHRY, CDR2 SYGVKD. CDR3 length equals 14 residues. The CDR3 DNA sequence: TGTGCCATCAGTCCGACAGGGGATTTTAGCGAGCAGTACTTC. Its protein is CAISPTGDFSEQYF.

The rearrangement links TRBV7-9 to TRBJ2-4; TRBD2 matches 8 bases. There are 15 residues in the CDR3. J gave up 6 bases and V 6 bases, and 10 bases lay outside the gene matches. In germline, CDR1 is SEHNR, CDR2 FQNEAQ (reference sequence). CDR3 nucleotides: TGTGCCAGCAGTGTCAGCGGGAGTGGTGTAAACATTCAGTACTTC. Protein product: CASSVSGSGVNIQYF. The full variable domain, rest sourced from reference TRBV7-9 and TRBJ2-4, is DTGVSQNPRHKITKRGQNVTFRCDPISEHNRLYWYRQTLGQGPEFLTYFQNEAQLEKSRLLSDRFSAERPKGSFSTLEIQRTEQGDSAMYLCASSVSGSGVNIQYFGAGTRLSVL.

The CDR3, as DNA: TGTGCCACCGCGGACAGGAATAGCAATCAGCCCCAGCATTTT. The encoded protein is CATADRNSNQPQHF. The chain links TRBV10-3 to TRBJ1-5; TRBD1 matches at 7 bases. J was trimmed by 0 bases and V by 10 bases; bases with no gene match: 6. The CDR3 spans 14 residues. Germline V gene lookup returns CDR1 ENHRY and CDR2 SYGVKD.

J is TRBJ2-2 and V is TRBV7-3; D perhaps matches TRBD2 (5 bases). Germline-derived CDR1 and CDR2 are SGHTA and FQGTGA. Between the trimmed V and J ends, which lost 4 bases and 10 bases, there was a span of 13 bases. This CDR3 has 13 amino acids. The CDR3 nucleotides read TGTGCCAGCAGCTCGGACTTTGCTGCGGAGCTGTTTTTT. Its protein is CASSSDFAAELFF.

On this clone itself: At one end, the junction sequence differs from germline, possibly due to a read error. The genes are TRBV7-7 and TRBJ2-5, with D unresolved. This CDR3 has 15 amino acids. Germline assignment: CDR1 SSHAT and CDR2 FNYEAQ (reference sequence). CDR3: CASSLGSQSGETQYF. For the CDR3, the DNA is TGTGCTAGCAGCTTAGGGTCTCAGTCTGGAGAGACCCAGTACTTC. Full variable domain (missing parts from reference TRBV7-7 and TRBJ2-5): GAGVSQSPRYKVTKRGQDVTLRCDPISSHATLYWYQQALGQGPEFLTYFNYEAQPDKSGLPSDRFSAERPEGSISTLTIQRTEQRDSAMYRCASSLGSQSGETQYFGPGTRLLVL.

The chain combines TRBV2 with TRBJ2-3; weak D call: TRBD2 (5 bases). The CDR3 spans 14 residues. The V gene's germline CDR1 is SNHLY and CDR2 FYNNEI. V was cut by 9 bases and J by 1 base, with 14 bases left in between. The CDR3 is CASARDKGTDTQYF. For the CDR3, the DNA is TGTGCCAGTGCGAGGGATAAGGGCACAGATACGCAGTATTTT.

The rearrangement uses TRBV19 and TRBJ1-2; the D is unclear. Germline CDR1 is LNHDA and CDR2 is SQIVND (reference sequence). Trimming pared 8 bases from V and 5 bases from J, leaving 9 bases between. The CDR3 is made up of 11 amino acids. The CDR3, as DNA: TGTGCCAGTTCCGCGGCATATGGCTACACCTTC. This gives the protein CASSAAYGYTF.

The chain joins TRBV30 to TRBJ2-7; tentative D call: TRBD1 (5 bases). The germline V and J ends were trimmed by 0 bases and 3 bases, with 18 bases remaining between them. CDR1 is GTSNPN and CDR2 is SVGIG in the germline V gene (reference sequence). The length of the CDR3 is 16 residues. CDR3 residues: CAWSVRSVVGHYEQYF. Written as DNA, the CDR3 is TGTGCCTGGAGTGTACGGTCAGTGGTGGGGCACTACGAGCAGTACTTC. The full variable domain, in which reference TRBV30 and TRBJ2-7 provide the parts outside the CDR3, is SQTIHQWPATLVQPVGSPLSLECTVEGTSNPNLYWYRQAAGRGLQLLFYSVGIGQISSEVPQNLSASRPQDRQFILSSKKLLLSDSGFYLCAWSVRSVVGHYEQYFGPGTRLTVT.

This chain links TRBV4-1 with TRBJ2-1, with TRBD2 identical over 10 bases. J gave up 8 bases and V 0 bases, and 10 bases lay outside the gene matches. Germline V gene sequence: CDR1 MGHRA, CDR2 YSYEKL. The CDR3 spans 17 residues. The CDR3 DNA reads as TGCGCCAGCAGCCAAGAGGTCAGGCCTAGCGGGAGTGATGAGCAGTTCTTC. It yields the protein CASSQEVRPSGSDEQFF.

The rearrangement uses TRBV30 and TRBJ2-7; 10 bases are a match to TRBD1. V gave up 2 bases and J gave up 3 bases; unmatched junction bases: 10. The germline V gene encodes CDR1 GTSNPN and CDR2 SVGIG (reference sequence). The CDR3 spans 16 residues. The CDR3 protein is CAWSITGTGAGYEQYF. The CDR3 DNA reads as TGTGCCTGGAGTATAACCGGGACAGGGGCGGGCTACGAGCAGTACTTC.

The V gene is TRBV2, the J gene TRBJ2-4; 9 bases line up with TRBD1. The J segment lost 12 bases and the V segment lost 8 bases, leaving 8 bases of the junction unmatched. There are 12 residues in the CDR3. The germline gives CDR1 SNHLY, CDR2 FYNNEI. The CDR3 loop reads CASSGQGYSQYF. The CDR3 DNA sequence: TGTGCCAGCTCAGGACAGGGGTACAGTCAGTACTTC.

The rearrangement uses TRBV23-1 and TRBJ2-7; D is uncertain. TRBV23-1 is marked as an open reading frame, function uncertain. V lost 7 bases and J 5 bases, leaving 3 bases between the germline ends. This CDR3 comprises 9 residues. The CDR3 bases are TGCGCCAGCATTAACGAGCAGTACTTC. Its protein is CASINEQYF.